The 22 T cell receptor beta chains reported below all come from one sample, sequenced in a study of monozygotic twins with inflammatory bowel disease. TCRdb re-called the 5' RACE reads, yielding one record per CDR3 amino acid sequence without DNA. Its clone listing holds 400,000 to 500,000 distinct CDR3 sequences. The sample taken for sequencing was blood. These receptors all stem from a human donor with ulcerative colitis or Crohn's disease, or a healthy co-twin of an affected twin (not recorded which).

The chain couples TRBV7-2 to TRBJ2-3; absent DNA, TCRdb's TRBD2 call cannot be checked. This CDR3 is built from 17 residues. Germline CDR1 and CDR2: SGHTA and FQGNSA. CDR3: CASTQTSGRANPDTQYF. The variable domain in full, with the rest retrieved from reference TRBV7-2 and TRBJ2-3, is GAGVSQSPSNKVTEKGKDVELRCDPISGHTALYWYRQSLGQGLEFLIYFQGNSAPDKSGLPSDRFSAERTGGSVSTLTIQRTQQEDSAVYLCASTQTSGRANPDTQYFGPGTRLTVL.

The chain combines TRBV27 with TRBJ1-1; no DNA is available, so the TRBD1 call from TCRdb remains unchecked. CDR3 size: 18 residues. The germline V gene encodes CDR1 MNHEY and CDR2 SMNVEV (reference sequence). CDR3 loop: CASSVLRGPGVGNTEAFF.

The CDR3 protein is CASSYLDSYDDEQFF. The V gene is TRBV12-3 or TRBV12-4, the J gene TRBJ2-1; TCRdb returns TRBD2, unconfirmable since there is no DNA. The CDR3 has 15 residues.

This sequence joins TRBV2 and TRBJ1-1. The CDR3 spans 14 residues. CDR1 and CDR2 (germline): SNHLY, FYNNEI. CDR3: CASSGVILNTEAFF.

The rearrangement uses TRBV6-1 and TRBJ2-1; TCRdb returns TRBD2, unconfirmable since there is no DNA. The CDR3 covers 16 residues. Germline values: CDR1 MNHNS, CDR2 SASEGT. CDR3: CASSDGLAGVYVGQFF.

V usage is TRBV18 and J usage is TRBJ1-4. Looked up from germline, CDR1 is KGHSH and CDR2 is LQKENI. CDR3 length: 14 amino acids. CDR3: CASSPSATNEKLFF.

This chain joins TRBV20-1 and TRBJ2-5; the D call of TRBD1 rests on TCRdb alone, since no DNA is present to check it. The CDR3 length is 13 residues. Germline CDR1 DFQATT, CDR2 SNEGSKA (reference sequence). CDR3 protein: CSAPGNREETQYF.

The rearrangement uses TRBV20-1 and TRBJ2-7; TCRdb's D gene call, TRBD1, goes unchecked for lack of DNA. The CDR3 consists of 12 residues. The germline V gene has CDR1 DFQATT and CDR2 SNEGSKA (reference sequence). CDR3 protein: CSARDRTYEQYF.

V usage is TRBV5-1 and J usage is TRBJ1-1; TCRdb indicates TRBD1, and absent DNA this call remains unverified. CDR3 length: 12 residues. Per the germline V gene, CDR1 is SGHRS and CDR2 is YFSETQ. The CDR3: CASTTGGTEAFF.

This chain links TRBV4-1 with TRBJ1-5. This CDR3 is built from 14 residues. CDR1 is MGHRA and CDR2 is YSYEKL in the germline V gene. The CDR3 sequence: CASSPRGGGQPQHF.

The CDR3 is CASSSPGTSGSYTGELFF. The chain employs TRBV5-1 and TRBJ2-2; TCRdb gives TRBD2 as the D gene, but with no DNA this cannot be confirmed. The V gene's germline CDR1 is SGHRS and CDR2 YFSETQ. The CDR3 has 18 amino acids.

V is TRBV3-1 and J is TRBJ2-7; the D call from TCRdb, TRBD1, cannot be confirmed without DNA. From germline, CDR1 is LGHDT and CDR2 YNNKEL (reference sequence). The CDR3 totals 13 residues. This CDR3 is CASSPRASYEQYF.

This chain uses TRBV12-3 or TRBV12-4 with TRBJ2-1; the D call from TCRdb, TRBD2, cannot be confirmed without DNA. This CDR3 contains 17 residues. The CDR3: CASSFAAGPLIFNEQFF.

The chain carries TRBV7-9 and TRBJ2-3. CDR1 is SEHNR, CDR2 FQNEAQ, per germline (reference sequence). CDR3 size: 14 residues. The CDR3 loop is CASSLISLADTQYF. Looking up the rest from reference TRBV7-9 and TRBJ2-3 gives the full variable domain: DTGVSQNPRHKITKRGQNVTFRCDPISEHNRLYWYRQTLGQGPEFLTYFQNEAQLEKSRLLSDRFSAERPKGSFSTLEIQRTEQGDSAMYLCASSLISLADTQYFGPGTRLTVL.

The chain recombines TRBV7-2 with TRBJ1-1; the D call from TCRdb, TRBD1, cannot be confirmed without DNA. The CDR3 length is 14 residues. CDR1 is SGHTA and CDR2 is FQGNSA in the germline V gene. CDR3 loop: CASSLAGASTEAFF.

The chain couples TRBV12-3 or TRBV12-4 to TRBJ2-2; TCRdb's D call, TRBD1, is unchecked because there is no DNA. The length of the CDR3 is 14 residues. CDR3 in amino acids: CASSFLQGTGELFF.

The chain carries TRBV6-2 or TRBV6-3 and TRBJ2-1; TCRdb returns TRBD2, unconfirmable since there is no DNA. CDR1 is MNHEY and CDR2 is SVGEGT in the germline V gene. The CDR3 consists of 15 residues. CDR3 amino acids: CASSFTGTRYNEQFF.

The rearrangement joins TRBV12-3 or TRBV12-4 to TRBJ1-1; as DNA is missing, the TRBD1 call by TCRdb cannot be tested. The CDR3 covers 13 residues. The CDR3 sequence: CASSLGTGSEAFF.

The genes are TRBV5-1 and TRBJ2-4; TCRdb proposes TRBD1, but this gene call is untestable without DNA. The germline gives CDR1 SGHRS, CDR2 YFSETQ. CDR3 length equals 15 residues. The CDR3 loop reads CASSTNPGGKNIQYF.

The chain employs TRBV3-1 and TRBJ1-1. The CDR3 sequence is 12 residues long. Germline CDR1 and CDR2: LGHDT and YNNKEL (reference sequence). CDR3 region: CASSQSGTGAFF.

This rearrangement joins TRBV20-1 to TRBJ2-2; as DNA is missing, the TRBD2 call by TCRdb cannot be tested. The CDR3 length is 17 residues. The germline gives CDR1 DFQATT, CDR2 SNEGSKA (reference sequence). The CDR3 protein is CSARSLAGGLHTGELFF.

V gene TRBV5-1 combines with J gene TRBJ2-1; TCRdb gives TRBD2 as the D gene, but with no DNA this cannot be confirmed. Per germline, CDR1 SGHRS and CDR2 YFSETQ. The CDR3 runs 17 residues. The CDR3 here is CASSPPLGLAGENEQFF.